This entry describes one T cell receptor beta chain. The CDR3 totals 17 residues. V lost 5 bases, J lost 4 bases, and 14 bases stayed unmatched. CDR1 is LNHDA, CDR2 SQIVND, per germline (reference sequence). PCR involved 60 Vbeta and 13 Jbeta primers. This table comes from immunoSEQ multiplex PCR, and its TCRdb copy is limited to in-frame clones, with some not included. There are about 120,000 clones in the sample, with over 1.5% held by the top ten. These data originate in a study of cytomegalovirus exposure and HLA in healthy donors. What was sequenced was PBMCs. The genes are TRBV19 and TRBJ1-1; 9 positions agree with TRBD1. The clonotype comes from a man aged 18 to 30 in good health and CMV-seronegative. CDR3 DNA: TGTGCCAGTAGTTTCGGACAGGGGAATGCGTATGGCACTGAAGCTTTCTTT. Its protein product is CASSFGQGNAYGTEAFF.